What follows are 10 T cell receptor beta chains derived from one specimen sequenced in a study of identical twins. From the 5' RACE reads, TCRdb called clonotypes with MiXCR, one entry per CDR3 protein. The sample records over 200,000 distinct CDR3 sequences, less than 9.5% being singletons. Specimen: memory (CD45RO+) T cells sorted from blood. The receptors stem from a woman in her late teens or twenties in good health.

The sample holds many counts of this clonotype. The V and J genes are TRBV3-1 and TRBJ2-1; weak D call: TRBD1 (6 bases). The germline V and J ends were trimmed by 0 bases and 6 bases, with 12 bases remaining between them. Germline V gene sequence: CDR1 LGHDT, CDR2 YNNKEL (reference sequence). The CDR3 sequence is 15 residues long. The CDR3 sequence is CASSQDLQGSNEQFF. The DNA of the CDR3 is TGTGCCAGCAGCCAAGATCTACAGGGAAGCAATGAGCAGTTCTTC.

This clonotype was observed a handful of times. CDR3 protein: CASSLGRGRNQPQHF. The CDR3 DNA sequence: TGTGCCAGCAGCCTGGGGCGGGGCCGAAATCAGCCCCAGCATTTT. The genes are TRBV28 and TRBJ1-5, with a tentative D call TRBD1 (5 bases). Trimming removed 6 bases from V and 4 bases from J, with 16 bases in between. Germline assignment: CDR1 MDHEN and CDR2 SYDVKM. This CDR3 spans 15 amino acids.

The chain carries TRBV5-1 and TRBJ2-7; TRBD2 aligns across 11 bases. Germline V gene sequence: CDR1 SGHRS, CDR2 YFSETQ. J lost 0 bases, V lost 4 bases, and 9 bases had no gene match. The CDR3 covers 17 residues. The CDR3 region is CASSKGLAGPSSYEQYF. CDR3 bases: TGCGCCAGCAGCAAAGGACTAGCGGGCCCAAGCTCCTACGAGCAGTACTTC.

The J gene is TRBJ2-1, the V gene TRBV5-1, with TRBD2 as a possible D gene (5 bases). The CDR3 is 16 residues long. V was clipped by 3 bases and J by 4 bases, with 17 bases between them. CDR1 is SGHRS, CDR2 YFSETQ, per germline. As DNA, the CDR3 is TGCGCCAGCAGCTCCCTCGGGGATCTCTATTACAATGAGCAGTTCTTC. Translated, it gives CASSSLGDLYYNEQFF. Variable domain in full (rest from reference TRBV5-1 and TRBJ2-1): KAGVTQTPRYLIKTRGQQVTLSCSPISGHRSVSWYQQTPGQGLQFLFEYFSETQRNKGNFPGRFSGRQFSNSRSEMNVSTLELGDSALYLCASSSLGDLYYNEQFFGPGTRLTVL.

This clonotype has a handful of counts. The rearrangement uses TRBV20-1 and TRBJ2-5; 8 bases match TRBD1. The V gene end was trimmed by 7 bases and the J gene end by 2 bases; junction bases not matched to a gene: 3. Germline CDR1 is DFQATT and CDR2 is SNEGSKA (reference sequence). The CDR3 consists of 12 residues. The CDR3 sequence: CSGRQGQETQYF. As DNA, the CDR3 is TGCAGTGGGAGACAGGGGCAAGAGACCCAGTACTTC.

This clonotype was found many times. J is TRBJ2-7 and V is TRBV20-1, with 7 nucleotides matching TRBD1. V lost 3 bases, J lost 3 bases, and 5 bases stayed unmatched. The length of the CDR3 is 13 residues. The germline V gene encodes CDR1 DFQATT and CDR2 SNEGSKA (reference sequence). This CDR3 reads CSARGTADYEQYF. For the CDR3, the DNA is TGCAGTGCTAGGGGGACAGCGGACTACGAGCAGTACTTC.

This chain connects TRBV7-2 to TRBJ2-7; D unclear. Germline CDR1 SGHTA, CDR2 FQGNSA. The CDR3 is made up of 15 amino acids. Trimming removed 2 bases from V and 6 bases from J, with 17 bases in between. The CDR3 here is CASSLINRALGEQYF. The CDR3 DNA reads as TGTGCCAGCAGCTTAATCAACCGGGCCCTAGGCGAGCAGTACTTC. Variable domain in full (rest from reference TRBV7-2 and TRBJ2-7): GAGVSQSPSNKVTEKGKDVELRCDPISGHTALYWYRQSLGQGLEFLIYFQGNSAPDKSGLPSDRFSAERTGGSVSTLTIQRTQQEDSAVYLCASSLINRALGEQYFGPGTRLTVT.

This clonotype was found a few times. V gene TRBV18 combines with J gene TRBJ2-7, with TRBD2 matching 7 bases. V shed 8 bases, J shed 3 bases, and the junction held 4 bases outside the gene matches. Germline V gives CDR1 KGHSH, CDR2 LQKENI. The CDR3 is made up of 12 amino acids. The DNA for the CDR3 is TGTGCCAGCGGGGGGGGGTACTACGAGCAGTACTTC. Translation: CASGGGYYEQYF. Using reference TRBV18 and TRBJ2-7 for the parts outside the CDR3, the full variable domain is NAGVMQNPRHLVRRRGQEARLRCSPMKGHSHVYWYRQLPEEGLKFMVYLQKENIIDESGMPKERFSAEFPKEGPSILRIQQVVRGDSAAYFCASGGGYYEQYFGPGTRLTVT.

The table lists this clonotype with a few counts. V is TRBV29-1 and J is TRBJ2-5; possibly TRBD2 for D (6 bases). Germline lookup yields CDR1 SQVTM and CDR2 ANQGSEA. The CDR3 sequence is 13 residues long. V lost 8 bases and J lost 1, with 14 bases in between. The CDR3 here is CSCPGVSQETQYF. In nucleotides, the CDR3 is TGCAGCTGCCCGGGGGTTAGCCAAGAGACCCAGTACTTC.

This clonotype was observed a few times. V is TRBV20-1 and J is TRBJ1-1; D is possibly TRBD1 (6 bases). Trimming removed 3 bases at V and 7 bases at J, with 15 bases between. Germline-derived CDR1 and CDR2 are DFQATT and SNEGSKA (reference sequence). The CDR3 is 13 residues long. In nucleotides, the CDR3 is TGCAGTGCTAGCCGGACAGCAGATAGTGAAGCTTTCTTT. Protein: CSASRTADSEAFF.